The sequence of this T cell receptor (beta chain) was determined in a study of shared clonotypes between healthy human individuals. Each subset's genomic DNA was shared equally among a number of immunoSEQ plates. Only in-frame clones appear in the TCRdb table, and some are missing; sequencing was by immunoSEQ multiplex PCR. Here the sample spans 640,000 or so clones, 72% being singletons. As for this clone: Antigen: not known.

Study observations and caveats: Naive CD4 clonotypes overlapped across a handful of donors at around 5%.

CDR1 is SGDLS and CDR2 is YYNGEE in the germline V gene. The CDR3 sequence is 15 residues long. V shed 0 bases and J shed 3 bases, with 12 bases lying between them. Sequencing was performed on memory CD4+ T cells sorted from blood. Subset noted: CD45RA-negative fraction. The receptor's source is a woman aged 25 to 39 in good health. The J gene is TRBJ1-2, the V gene TRBV9; D unresolved. This chain's CDR3 is CASSVGGRSDYGYTF. CDR3 DNA: TGTGCCAGCAGCGTAGGAGGGAGGAGCGACTATGGCTACACCTTC.